The rows below give T cell receptor beta chains drawn from one sample of a study of shared clonotypes between healthy human individuals. The table came from immunoSEQ multiplex PCR; TCRdb's copy has only in-frame clones and leaves some out. The data show about 1.9 million clones, with just under 95% seen just once and about 1.6% held by the top ten. The sequenced sample was naive CD8+ T cells from PBMCs. Receptor source: a man between 18 and 29 years old in good health. Some clones in this sample may be carry-over from other donors' samples. Both conserved end residues are part of each CDR3.

v_call	j_call	cdr3_aa
TRBV13	TRBJ1-3	CASSLGEGLAGNTIYF
TRBV7-2	TRBJ2-3	CASSLGLAETITDTQYF
TRBV5-4	TRBJ1-1	CASSLGDLNTEAFF
TRBV7-2	TRBJ2-3	CASSPRFGTDTQYF
TRBV4-3	TRBJ1-4	CASSQTRTAEKLFF
TRBV6-5	TRBJ2-5	CASSYVTGVRETQYF
TRBV6-1	TRBJ2-7	CASKPTGGLYEQYF
TRBV28	TRBJ2-2	CASSLGRARPPNTGELFF
TRBV7-2	TRBJ1-1	CASSLGGGTEAFF
TRBV4-3	TRBJ1-2	CASSQDQDRAEGYTF
TRBV4-3	TRBJ2-5	CASSQGTSSVETQYF
TRBV29-1	TRBJ2-2	CSVDFPGGISGELFF
TRBV25-1	TRBJ2-1	CASGLAGVNEQFF
TRBV27	TRBJ2-3	CASSFGSGNTDTQYF
TRBV29-1	TRBJ2-7	CSARTVVEQYF
TRBV12-5	TRBJ2-2	CASGQGLAGAVTGELFF
TRBV27	TRBJ2-7	CASSRLGGGLGEQYF
TRBV2	TRBJ1-1	CASSGLPTRNTEAFF
TRBV7-3	TRBJ2-1	CASSRRTGDRGRSNEQFF
TRBV6-1	TRBJ2-7	CASSTGTILIYEQYF
TRBV27	TRBJ2-7	CASSLTGLGYEQYF
TRBV27	TRBJ2-1	CASSLGTSGNDEQFF
TRBV6-5	TRBJ2-1	CASSYSMAGGGNEQFF
TRBV19	TRBJ1-2	CASSTQMRLANYGYTF
TRBV6-1	TRBJ2-7	CASSEDRRGYEQYF
TRBV7-9	TRBJ2-1	CASSLVLGGGEQFF
TRBV7-9	TRBJ2-1	CASSLVTSGSKEQFF
TRBV7-9	TRBJ2-1	CASSFLSSGRKWDEQFF
TRBV5-4	-	CASSLDSFSYEQYF
TRBV6-5	TRBJ1-1	CASSYSEGITEAFF
TRBV5-1	TRBJ2-1	CASSPRASGEGYNEQFF
TRBV10-1	TRBJ2-3	CASSETDDTKRQGPSTDTQYF
TRBV14	TRBJ2-3	CASSLPQGRPDTQYF
TRBV7-9	TRBJ1-1	CASSLVVGATEAFF
TRBV7-9	TRBJ2-7	CASSSPRVSGGSYEQYF
TRBV11-2	TRBJ1-2	CASSPGGATYGYTF
TRBV27	TRBJ2-7	CASSLEQGAGYEQYF
TRBV29-1	TRBJ1-2	CSADRLVGSDGYTF
TRBV7-2	TRBJ2-7	CASSFYGGWEVSHEQYF
TRBV11-2	TRBJ2-3	CASSWSRTDTQYF
TRBV9	TRBJ2-3	CASSGRASDTQYF
TRBV7-9	TRBJ1-2	CASSSTGVGYGYTF
TRBV19	TRBJ1-5	CASSIGQVVIYQPQHF
TRBV6-5	TRBJ2-5	CASSYTGRETQYF
TRBV4-2	TRBJ2-3	CASSPKTSGSGLGTDTQYF
TRBV15	TRBJ1-5	CATSRGGFGRGLTQPQHF
TRBV7-8	TRBJ1-1	CASSFWRDRGNTEAFF
TRBV10-3	TRBJ2-5	CATTREAGETQYF
TRBV19	TRBJ2-3	CASSMGAGSVTDTQYF